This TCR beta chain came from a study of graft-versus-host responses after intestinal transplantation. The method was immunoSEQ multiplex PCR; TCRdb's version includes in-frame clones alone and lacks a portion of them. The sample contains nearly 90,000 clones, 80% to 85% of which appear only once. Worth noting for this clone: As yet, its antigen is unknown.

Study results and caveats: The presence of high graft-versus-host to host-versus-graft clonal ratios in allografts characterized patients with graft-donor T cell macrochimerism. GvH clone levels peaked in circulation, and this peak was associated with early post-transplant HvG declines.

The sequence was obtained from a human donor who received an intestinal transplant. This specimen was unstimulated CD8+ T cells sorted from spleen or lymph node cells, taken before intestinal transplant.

DNA of the CDR3: TGTGCCAGCAGCTTAGTGCGGGGGGGCCACACTAGCACAGATACGCAGTATTTT. This gives the protein CASSLVRGGHTSTDTQYF. The chain combines TRBV7-2 with TRBJ2-3; 9 bases match TRBD2. The trim removed 1 base at V and 0 bases at J, leaving 8 bases unmatched. The CDR3 has 18 amino acids. CDR1 and CDR2 (germline): SGHTA, FQGNSA.